This passage covers 16 T cell receptor beta chains from one sample sequenced in a study of CD8+ T cells in alopecia areata (dated by TCRdb to 2017 to 2018). The library relied on the immunoSEQ multiplex PCR assay. To provide template for TCR sequencing, every sample had RNA extracted and reverse transcribed into cDNA. The table comes from immuneACCESS by way of TCRdb, which keeps in-frame sequences with V and J called. Part of the clones is missing from these tables; in studies checked, under half for an unresolved V gene and the rest for unknown reasons. The sample contains 150,000 to 200,000 clones, around 64% of them found a single time. About 10% of the sample belongs to the ten largest clones. The sample's time point label, in plain terms: baseline before oral tofacitinib. The sample in question was CD8+ T cells sorted from blood, obtained at week 0. All receptors derive from a human donor with alopecia areata.

The chain uses TRBV10-3 and TRBJ1-2; TRBD1 is a possible D gene (5 bases). Trimming shortened V by 3 bases and J by 0 bases, and 14 bases separated the two germline ends. Germline V gene sequence: CDR1 ENHRY, CDR2 SYGVKD. CDR3 length: 16 amino acids. The CDR3 DNA is TGTGCCATCAGTGAACCGAGACAGCCAGCTAACTATGGCTACACCTTC. It is translated as CAISEPRQPANYGYTF.

This clone was seen a handful of times. The gene calls are TRBV29-1 and TRBJ1-1; D may be TRBD1 (5 bases). Germline loops: CDR1 SQVTM, CDR2 ANQGSEA. This CDR3 is built from 15 residues. Trimming left V 1 base short and J 7 bases short, with 19 bases between. For the CDR3, the DNA is TGCAGCGTTGAAGTTTCGTCAGGGTACCGACTTGAAGCTTTCTTT. This codes for CSVEVSSGYRLEAFF. Combining the CDR3 with reference TRBV29-1 and TRBJ1-1 gives the whole variable domain SAVISQKPSRDICQRGTSLTIQCQVDSQVTMMFWYRQQPGQSLTLIATANQGSEATYESGFVIDKFPISRPNLTFSTLTVSNMSPEDSSIYLCSVEVSSGYRLEAFFGQGTRLTVV.

V and J are TRBV4-1 and TRBJ2-1; 7 nucleotides match TRBD2. Germline V gene sequence: CDR1 MGHRA, CDR2 YSYEKL. CDR3 length: 19 amino acids. The V gene end was trimmed by 0 bases and the J gene end by 5 bases; junction bases not matched to a gene: 16. The CDR3 loop reads CASSQDPLVSAGVDNEQFF. For the CDR3, the DNA is TGCGCCAGCAGCCAAGATCCCCTCGTCTCCGCGGGGGTGGACAATGAGCAGTTCTTC.

V and J are TRBV30 and TRBJ2-7; the D is unclear. The CDR3 covers 13 residues. Germline-derived CDR1 and CDR2 are GTSNPN and SVGIG (reference sequence). With 3 bases removed from V and 3 bases from J, the gap between germline ends came to 12 bases. The CDR3: CAWSSLGLYEQYF. The CDR3 nucleotides read TGTGCCTGGAGCTCTTTAGGTCTCTACGAGCAGTACTTC.

The gene calls are TRBV4-2 and TRBJ1-2; D unclear. Germline CDR1 and CDR2: LGHNA and YNFKEQ. The CDR3 is 16 residues long. The V gene lost 2 bases and the J gene lost 2 bases, with 15 bases spanning the gap. For the CDR3, the DNA is TGTGCCAGCAGCCAATTGGAGGCGACACGCAACTATGGCTACACCTTC. Its protein product is CASSQLEATRNYGYTF.

The chain couples TRBV23-1 to TRBJ2-7; D gene unclear. TRBV23-1 belongs to the ORF category, with a function that is uncertain. The CDR3 is 14 residues long. The V and J ends lost 0 bases and 2 bases respectively, with 8 bases between them. The CDR3 spells CASSQSCPAYEQYF. Written as DNA, the CDR3 is TGCGCCAGCAGTCAATCCTGTCCGGCCTACGAGCAGTACTTC.

The chain employs TRBV14 and TRBJ2-7; no firm D call. The CDR3 has 14 residues. Germline V gene data show CDR1 as SGHDN and CDR2 as FVKESK. Trimming removed 2 bases at V and 0 bases at J, with 8 bases between. CDR3 sequence: CASSQLPSSYEQYF. In DNA form, the CDR3 reads TGTGCCAGCAGCCAACTCCCGAGCTCCTACGAGCAGTACTTC.

The chain links TRBV11-3 to TRBJ2-2; TRBD1 matches at 9 bases. The CDR3 totals 15 residues. V shed 5 bases, J shed 6 bases, and the junction held 7 bases outside the gene matches. Germline CDR1 and CDR2: SGHNT and YENEEA. DNA for the CDR3: TGTGCCAGCAGCCCATGGGACAGGGAGGCCGGGGAGCTGTTTTTT. It is translated as CASSPWDREAGELFF.

This rearrangement joins TRBV29-1 to TRBJ2-7; D is perhaps TRBD2 (6 bases). CDR1 SQVTM and CDR2 ANQGSEA come from the germline V gene. Trimming left V 3 bases short and J 0 bases short, with 12 bases between. This CDR3 contains 14 residues. The CDR3 nucleotides read TGCAGCGTTGAGGAGGGTTTTAGCTCCTACGAGCAGTACTTC. This sequence encodes CSVEEGFSSYEQYF.

The rearrangement uses TRBV10-1 and TRBJ1-1, with no clear D. The germline V and J ends were trimmed by 3 bases and 5 bases, with 10 bases remaining between them. This CDR3 has 13 amino acids. Germline CDR1 reads WNHNN; CDR2 reads SYGVQD (reference sequence). The CDR3 DNA is TGCGCCAGCAGTGACCAGGATACGACTGAAGCTTTCTTT. Residues: CASSDQDTTEAFF.

This sequence joins TRBV2 and TRBJ2-6; D gene uncertain. CDR1 and CDR2 (germline): SNHLY, FYNNEI. The length of the CDR3 is 14 residues. Trimming pared 4 bases from V and 2 bases from J, leaving 6 bases between. CDR3 residues: CASSARTGANVLTF. CDR3 sequence (DNA): TGTGCCAGCAGTGCGAGGACTGGGGCCAACGTCCTGACTTTC.

The CDR3 sequence is CASSLAGRGRDEQYF. CDR3 coding DNA: TGCGCCAGCAGCTTGGCTGGCAGGGGGCGCGACGAGCAGTACTTC. J is TRBJ2-7 and V is TRBV5-1; 8 nucleotides agree with TRBD1. The germline V gene has CDR1 SGHRS and CDR2 YFSETQ. The CDR3 loop spans 15 amino acids. The J segment lost 5 bases and the V segment lost 0 bases, leaving 7 bases of the junction unmatched.

The chain employs TRBV20-1 and TRBJ2-1; D is undetermined. This CDR3 region has 11 residues. Trimming took 7 bases from V and 5 from J, leaving 9 bases between them. From germline, CDR1 is DFQATT and CDR2 SNEGSKA (reference sequence). The CDR3 DNA sequence: TGCAGTGGGCAAGATCACAATGAGCAGTTCTTC. Protein product: CSGQDHNEQFF.

In its sample, this clone was seen a few times. The V gene is TRBV7-9, the J gene TRBJ2-1; TRBD2 matches 9 bases. Germline CDR1 is SEHNR and CDR2 is FQNEAQ (reference sequence). The CDR3 is made up of 15 amino acids. With 5 bases clipped from V and 5 bases from J, the junction kept 7 bases outside the gene matches. CDR3 region: CASSHGLAGNNEQFF. Here the CDR3 DNA reads TGTGCCAGCAGCCACGGGCTAGCGGGGAACAATGAGCAGTTCTTC.

This sequence joins TRBV5-4 and TRBJ1-2, with D tentatively TRBD1 (5 bases). The CDR3 totals 17 residues. Trimming took off 0 bases at V and 0 bases at J, with 15 bases between the two ends. The germline V gene has CDR1 SGHNT and CDR2 YYREEE (reference sequence). The CDR3 coding sequence is TGTGCCAGCAGCTTGGATGACAGTGGCCCCACTAACTATGGCTACACCTTC. It codes for CASSLDDSGPTNYGYTF.

This chain uses TRBV4-1 with TRBJ1-5, with a weak D call TRBD1 (5 bases). The germline V and J ends were trimmed by 0 bases and 7 bases, with 10 bases remaining between them. The germline gives CDR1 MGHRA, CDR2 YSYEKL. This CDR3 spans 14 amino acids. The CDR3 sequence: CASSQERGQQPQHF. The CDR3 DNA sequence: TGCGCCAGCAGCCAAGAAAGGGGTCAACAGCCCCAGCATTTT.